Each of the 26 T cell receptor beta chains below was sequenced from the same sample in a study of Graves' ophthalmopathy and Graves' hyperthyroidism. RNA transcripts served as template for amplifying TCR beta CDR3 sequences. HTBI primers served in a first-round RT-PCR, which a second-round multiplex PCR followed. Via MiXCR, TCRdb re-called the multiplex PCR reads, giving one row per CDR3 protein. Among 900,000 to 1,200,000 distinct CDR3 sequences, roughly two fifths were seen once, and the ten largest hold around 10%. The sequenced sample was peripheral blood or thyroid tissue (not recorded which). These receptors came from an adult man with Graves' hyperthyroidism.

This clonotype occurred many times. CDR3 bases: TGTGCCATCAGTCGTAGCGGGAGGCCGGACACCGGGGAGCTGTTTTTT. The encoded protein is CAISRSGRPDTGELFF. J is TRBJ2-2 and V is TRBV10-3; 10 positions agree with TRBD2. Germline values: CDR1 ENHRY, CDR2 SYGVKD. The CDR3 is 16 amino acids. V lost 5 bases and J lost 3; bases outside the gene matches: 6.

The sample holds a few counts of this clonotype. The V and J genes are TRBV28 and TRBJ1-1; perhaps TRBD1 as D (6 bases). Germline CDR1 and CDR2: MDHEN and SYDVKM. This CDR3 is built from 12 residues. V lost 6 bases and J lost 8, with 13 bases in between. The CDR3 sequence is CASRRTGLEAFF. The CDR3 nucleotides are TGTGCCAGCAGGCGTACAGGGTTAGAAGCTTTCTTT.

This clonotype was seen many times. The genes are TRBV5-5 and TRBJ1-1, with D possibly TRBD1 on 6 matching bases. Germline CDR1 SGHKS, CDR2 YYEKEE (reference sequence). The length of the CDR3 is 16 residues. The V and J ends lost 0 bases and 7 bases respectively, with 19 bases between them. The CDR3 region has the DNA TGTGCCAGCAGCTTGGGGGATACCGGGACAAGAGTTGAAGCTTTCTTT. Translation: CASSLGDTGTRVEAFF.

V usage is TRBV28 and J usage is TRBJ2-5; 8 bases are shared with TRBD1. The CDR3 totals 16 residues. Germline V CDR1 and CDR2: MDHEN, SYDVKM. Trimming took 3 bases from V and 5 from J; bases not matched to a gene: 11. CDR3 sequence reads: CASSFTGQGIRETQYF. The CDR3 DNA follows: TGTGCCAGCAGTTTTACTGGACAGGGTATCAGGGAGACCCAGTACTTC.

At least ten counts were recorded for this clonotype. The chain employs TRBV12-3 or TRBV12-4 and TRBJ1-1; possible D gene TRBD1, 6 bases. The CDR3 loop spans 13 amino acids. The V and J ends lost 4 bases and 7 bases respectively, with 13 bases between them. CDR3 in amino acids: CASSSRQANEAFF. For the CDR3, the DNA is TGTGCCAGCAGTTCCCGACAGGCCAATGAAGCTTTCTTT.

In this sample, this clonotype turned up many times. The chain carries TRBV20-1 and TRBJ2-5; D remains unclear. Germline-derived CDR1 and CDR2 are DFQATT and SNEGSKA (reference sequence). The CDR3 sequence is 12 residues long. V dropped 5 bases and J dropped 1 base, with 8 bases sitting between them. CDR3 sequence: CSAFGPQETQYF. CDR3 sequence (DNA): TGCAGTGCTTTTGGGCCCCAAGAGACCCAGTACTTC.

The table lists this clonotype with many counts. The CDR3 bases are TGTGCCAGTAGTATCCCCTCCTCCACAGATCAGCCCCAGCATTTT. Translating it yields CASSIPSSTDQPQHF. The J gene is TRBJ1-5, the V gene TRBV19, with D hard to call. V was cut by 3 bases and J by 5 bases, with 14 bases left in between. The CDR3 extends over 15 amino acids. Germline values: CDR1 LNHDA, CDR2 SQIVND (reference sequence).

The chain employs TRBV7-2 and TRBJ1-4; D is unresolved. From germline, CDR1 is SGHTA and CDR2 FQGNSA. Trimming cost V 6 bases and J 4 bases, with 18 bases left between them. This CDR3 is 16 amino acids long. The CDR3 sequence: CASSYSTGEFNEKLFF. For the CDR3, the DNA is TGTGCCAGCAGTTACTCTACCGGGGAATTTAATGAAAAACTGTTTTTT.

This clonotype was seen many times. The chain combines TRBV9 with TRBJ1-5; a possible D gene is TRBD1 (6 bases). Germline CDR1 reads SGDLS; CDR2 reads YYNGEE. This CDR3 comprises 13 residues. The V end was cut by 1 base, the J end by 11 bases, with 13 bases between. This CDR3 is CASSVLGEGAQHF. DNA of the CDR3: TGTGCCAGCAGCGTACTGGGAGAGGGGGCCCAGCATTTT.

The J gene is TRBJ1-2, the V gene TRBV29-1, with TRBD1 matching 9 bases. Germline assignment: CDR1 SQVTM and CDR2 ANQGSEA. Trimming removed 4 bases from V and 7 bases from J; junction bases left unmatched: 7. This CDR3 contains 13 residues. CDR3: CSVGTGEGGGYTF. CDR3 DNA: TGCAGCGTTGGGACAGGGGAGGGAGGTGGCTACACCTTC.

This clonotype was counted between two and nine times. CDR3 in DNA: TGTGCCAGCAGCCGGCGGGTACTAGCGGGGGAAGAGACCCAGTACTTC. This codes for CASSRRVLAGEETQYF. J is TRBJ2-5 and V is TRBV5-8; 11 nucleotides align to TRBD2. The ends lost 4 bases at V and 3 bases at J; junction bases unmatched: 8. Germline assignment: CDR1 SGHTS and CDR2 YDEGEE. The CDR3 runs to 16 residues.

This clonotype was seen more than once but under ten times. The rearrangement joins TRBV10-3 to TRBJ1-1, with D unclear. V lost 4 bases to trimming and J lost 4 bases, with 13 bases between them. This CDR3 spans 14 amino acids. Germline lookup yields CDR1 ENHRY and CDR2 SYGVKD. The DNA for the CDR3 is TGTGCCATCAGTGCGGGGAGGAGTAGCACTGAAGCTTTCTTT. It translates to CAISAGRSSTEAFF.

The chain joins TRBV30 to TRBJ2-7; TRBD1 matches at 8 bases. The V gene end was trimmed by 0 bases and the J gene end by 4 bases; junction bases not matched to a gene: 8. This CDR3 region has 15 residues. Per the germline V gene, CDR1 is GTSNPN and CDR2 is SVGIG (reference sequence). CDR3 in amino acids: CAWSVMQGAIYEQYF. The CDR3 DNA follows: TGTGCCTGGAGTGTAATGCAGGGGGCCATTTACGAGCAGTACTTC.

This clonotype was picked up one time. One end of the junction does not line up with germline, which may come from a read error. The CDR3 is CSAARDYGYTF. The CDR3 coding sequence is TGCAGTGCCGCCCGGGACTACGGCTACACCTTC. The V call is TRBV20-1, the J call TRBJ1-2, with a tentative D call TRBD1 (5 bases). Germline-derived CDR1 and CDR2 are DFQATT and SNEGSKA (reference sequence). The CDR3 is made up of 11 amino acids.

The table lists this clonotype with a few counts. The chain employs TRBV19 and TRBJ2-7; D unresolved. Germline V gene sequence: CDR1 LNHDA, CDR2 SQIVND (reference sequence). This CDR3 contains 13 residues. The germline V and J ends were trimmed by 4 bases and 7 bases, with 14 bases remaining between them. The CDR3 region is CASSSAAGGEQYF. For the CDR3, the DNA is TGTGCCAGTAGTAGCGCGGCAGGCGGAGAGCAGTACTTC.

This clonotype came up many times. V gene TRBV19 combines with J gene TRBJ1-1, with TRBD1 matching 7 bases. Germline CDR1 reads LNHDA; CDR2 reads SQIVND (reference sequence). With V trimmed by 5 bases and J by 6 bases, 12 bases remained unmatched. This CDR3 spans 15 amino acids. The CDR3 DNA sequence: TGTGCCAGTAGTGCATCCTTCGTGGGGACAGCTGAAGCTTTCTTT. Its translation: CASSASFVGTAEAFF.

This clonotype showed up just a few times. This chain links TRBV5-1 with TRBJ2-5, with a possible D match to TRBD1 (6 bases). Germline V gene sequence: CDR1 SGHRS, CDR2 YFSETQ. CDR3 size: 16 residues. V was cut by 4 bases and J by 4 bases, with 20 bases left in between. The CDR3 loop is CASSQTGHPPGETQYF. For the CDR3, the DNA is TGCGCCAGCAGCCAAACGGGACACCCTCCCGGAGAGACCCAGTACTTC. Using reference TRBV5-1 and TRBJ2-5 for the parts outside the CDR3, the full variable domain is KAGVTQTPRYLIKTRGQQVTLSCSPISGHRSVSWYQQTPGQGLQFLFEYFSETQRNKGNFPGRFSGRQFSNSRSEMNVSTLELGDSALYLCASSQTGHPPGETQYFGPGTRLLVL.

The rearrangement uses TRBV19 and TRBJ1-5; 7 bases match TRBD1. The CDR3 has 16 residues. Germline lookup yields CDR1 LNHDA and CDR2 SQIVND (reference sequence). The V segment lost 6 bases and the J segment 2 bases; nucleotides outside the gene matches: 10. CDR3 amino acids: CASSRKNRGRNQPQHF. Here the CDR3 DNA reads TGTGCCAGTAGCAGAAAAAACAGGGGCCGCAATCAGCCCCAGCATTTT.

This clonotype occurred a few times. The chain's CDR3 is CASSSGQRNYGYTF. Here the CDR3 DNA reads TGTGCCAGTAGTTCGGGACAGCGAAACTATGGCTACACCTTC. This chain uses TRBV19 with TRBJ1-2; TRBD1 aligns across 7 bases. Germline assignment: CDR1 LNHDA and CDR2 SQIVND (reference sequence). CDR3 length: 14 amino acids. The V gene end was trimmed by 5 bases and the J gene end by 2 bases; junction bases not matched to a gene: 5.

The genes are TRBV20-1 and TRBJ1-5; no firm D call. V was trimmed by 3 bases and J by 5 bases, leaving 8 bases between them. The CDR3 consists of 12 residues. Germline lookup yields CDR1 DFQATT and CDR2 SNEGSKA (reference sequence). CDR3 sequence (DNA): TGCAGTGCTAGCTCCTGGGATCAGCCCCAGCATTTT. Translating it yields CSASSWDQPQHF.

The rearrangement links TRBV12-3 or TRBV12-4 to TRBJ2-7; D perhaps matches TRBD2 (5 bases). Trimming removed 4 bases at V and 4 bases at J, with 23 bases between. The CDR3 length is 17 residues. CDR3 in DNA: TGTGCCAGCAGTTACTCGAAGTCCGGGATTGAGAGGTACGAGCAGTACTTC. Encoded protein: CASSYSKSGIERYEQYF.

This clonotype has a handful of counts. CDR3 in amino acids: CASSPATNTEAFF. The CDR3 DNA is TGTGCCAGCTCACCCGCGACAAACACTGAAGCTTTCTTT. The chain is built from TRBV18 and TRBJ1-1; D unclear. CDR3 length equals 13 residues. In germline, CDR1 is KGHSH, CDR2 LQKENI. With 3 bases removed from V and 2 bases from J, the gap between germline ends came to 7 bases.

The V and J genes are TRBV6-5 and TRBJ1-1; weak D call: TRBD1 (6 bases). CDR1 is MNHEY and CDR2 is SVGAGI in the germline V gene. The CDR3 length is 12 residues. Deletions cut 6 bases from V and 7 bases from J, with 12 bases between. CDR3 residues: CASSRQELEAFF. CDR3 nucleotides: TGTGCCAGCAGCAGACAGGAGCTTGAAGCTTTCTTT.

This clonotype was seen ten or more times. The gene calls are TRBV10-2 and TRBJ1-5; TRBD1 might be the D (5 bases). The CDR3 is 16 amino acids. CDR1 is WSHSY, CDR2 SAAADI, per germline. The V and J ends lost 6 bases and 4 bases respectively, with 19 bases between them. The DNA of the CDR3 is TGCGCCAGCAGCATACAGCGCCCCGGGGGAAATCAGCCCCAGCATTTT. Translating gives CASSIQRPGGNQPQHF.

At least ten counts were recorded for this clonotype. The chain recombines TRBV19 with TRBJ1-1, with D possibly matching TRBD1 (6 bases). Germline V lookup: CDR1 LNHDA, CDR2 SQIVND (reference sequence). V dropped 4 bases and J dropped 1 base, with 10 bases sitting between them. CDR3 length: 14 amino acids. The CDR3: CASSTSTGNTEAFF. The DNA for the CDR3 is TGTGCCAGTAGTACTTCGACAGGGAACACTGAAGCTTTCTTT.

This clonotype was seen only a few times. The gene calls are TRBV12-3 or TRBV12-4 and TRBJ2-3, with D tentatively TRBD2 (5 bases). V lost 4 bases and J 2 bases, leaving 7 bases between the germline ends. The CDR3 loop spans 13 amino acids. CDR3 sequence: CASSWTYTDTQYF. The CDR3 nucleotides read TGTGCCAGCAGTTGGACTTACACAGATACGCAGTATTTT.